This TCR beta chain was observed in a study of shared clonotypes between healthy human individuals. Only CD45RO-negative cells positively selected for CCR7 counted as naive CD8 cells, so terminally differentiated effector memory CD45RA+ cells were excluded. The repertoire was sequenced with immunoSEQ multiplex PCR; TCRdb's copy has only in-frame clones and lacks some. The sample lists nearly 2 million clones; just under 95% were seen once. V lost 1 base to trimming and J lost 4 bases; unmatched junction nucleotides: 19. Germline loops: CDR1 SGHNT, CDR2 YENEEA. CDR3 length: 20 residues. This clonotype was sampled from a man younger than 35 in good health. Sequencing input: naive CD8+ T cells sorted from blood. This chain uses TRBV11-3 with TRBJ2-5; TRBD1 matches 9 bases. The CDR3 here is CASSLVRDRASDAKGETQYF. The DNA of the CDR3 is TGTGCCAGCAGCTTAGTCCGGGACAGGGCCTCAGACGCTAAAGGAGAGACCCAGTACTTC. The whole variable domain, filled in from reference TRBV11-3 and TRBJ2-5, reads EAGVVQSPRYKIIEKKQPVAFWCNPISGHNTLYWYLQNLGQGPELLIRYENEEAVDDSQLPKDRFSAERLKGVDSTLKIQPAELGDSAVYLCASSLVRDRASDAKGETQYFGPGTRLLVL.